Listed below are T cell receptor beta chains from one sample, sequenced in a study of cytomegalovirus exposure and HLA in healthy donors. Measured with immunoSEQ multiplex PCR; TCRdb has only the in-frame clones, and not every one. The sample holds roughly 180,000 clones, 75% to 85% seen once. The sequencing sample was made of PBMCs. Receptor source: a man younger than 45 in good health and CMV-seropositive. The CDR3 runs from the conserved cysteine through the conserved F or W. The D gene is left open where the match is weak. Part of the rows lack a size; the others show once, few, many or a class for expanded clones.

clone size,D gene,V gene,J gene,CDR3 DNA,CDR3 protein
few,NA,TRBV6-6,TRBJ1-5,TGTGCCAGCAGTCGGATCGCCGCGGGCAATCAGCCCCAGCATTTT,CASSRIAAGNQPQHF
NA,NA,TRBV4-2,TRBJ2-5,TGTGCCAGCAGCCAAGTCGGGGAAAAGAGAGAGACCCAGTACTTC,CASSQVGEKRETQYF
NA,TRBD1,TRBV10-3,TRBJ2-7,TGTGCCATCAGTGAAGGGACAGCATCCTACGAGCAGTACTTC,CAISEGTASYEQYF
NA,NA,TRBV7-2,TRBJ2-5,TGTGCCAGCAGCTTCAGGGAAGAGACCCAGTACTTC,CASSFREETQYF
NA,NA,TRBV7-9,TRBJ2-4,TGTGCCAGCAGCTTAGTATGGGGGGACATTCAGTACTTC,CASSLVWGDIQYF
once,NA,TRBV28,TRBJ1-6,TGTGCCAGCAGAACCCCTTTCGAGGGAGAGGGGGTTAGGTCACCCCTCCACTTT,CASRTPFEGEGVRSPLHF
NA,TRBD1,TRBV19,TRBJ1-2,TGTGCCAGTAGGGGACAGGGGGCGGCGGTGGGTGGCTACACCTTC,CASRGQGAAVGGYTF
NA,NA,TRBV10-3,TRBJ2-3,TGTGCCATCAGTGATCAGGAATCGAGTACAGATACGCAGTATTTT,CAISDQESSTDTQYF
NA,TRBD1,TRBV6-1,TRBJ1-3,TGTGCCAGTCGACAGGGGGCGCGGGGAAACACCATATATTTT,CASRQGARGNTIYF
once,TRBD2,TRBV5-1,TRBJ2-7,TGCGCCAGCAGCCCAACGCCGGGACTAGCTCGCCGGCGGTCCTACGAGCAGTACTTC,CASSPTPGLARRRSYEQYF
NA,TRBD1,TRBV27,TRBJ2-1,TGTGCCAGCAGTTTGTATGGGACAGAATTCTACAATGAGCAGTTCTTC,CASSLYGTEFYNEQFF
NA,TRBD1,TRBV6-1,TRBJ1-4,TGTGCCAGCAGCTGGACAGGAGGGAATGAAAAACTGTTTTTT,CASSWTGGNEKLFF
NA,TRBD1,TRBV19,TRBJ2-5,TGTGCCAGTAGTCCCCGGACAGGGGGCCAAGAGACCCAGTACTTC,CASSPRTGGQETQYF
NA,NA,TRBV4-2,TRBJ2-2,TGTGCCAGCAGCCAAGATGGCGGCAGGGTAGGGACCGGGGAGCTGTTTTTT,CASSQDGGRVGTGELFF
NA,TRBD1,TRBV2,TRBJ1-2,TGTGCCAGCATCTTACAGGGGGGAGGCTATGGCTACACCTTC,CASILQGGGYGYTF
once,NA,TRBV11-3,TRBJ2-1,TGTGCCAGCAGCTCGGGGAGAAAACCGGGGGGCGAATACTACAATGAGCAGTTCTTC,CASSSGRKPGGEYYNEQFF
NA,NA,TRBV7-2,TRBJ2-7,TGTGCCAGCAGCTTAGAAGGCAGGGTTTCCTACGAGCAGTACTTC,CASSLEGRVSYEQYF